This T cell receptor beta chain was observed in a study of blood T cells in healthy people across ages. The use of a sample-barcoded 5' primer and a J-beta primer mix characterized a second PCR of 7 to 11 cycles. The template-switch adaptor, which had 12 random nucleotides, put a tag on each cDNA molecule. One entry per CDR3 protein results from TCRdb running MiXCR on the 5' RACE reads. The table shows approximately 810,000 distinct CDR3 sequences, with 29% occurring only once. Germline V gene sequence: CDR1 MNHNS, CDR2 SASEGT. The CDR3 is 16 amino acids. V was pared by 1 base and J by 9 bases, with 5 bases of the junction left unmatched.

The sequenced sample consisted of blood. V usage is TRBV6-1 and J usage is TRBJ1-6; 11 positions agree with TRBD1. This TCR was sampled from an elderly woman in good health. The CDR3 sequence is CASSEGTGGFGSPLHF. CDR3 bases: TGTGCCAGCAGTGAAGGGACAGGGGGCTTTGGTTCACCCCTCCACTTT.